What follows describes a single TCR beta chain. Its antigen remains undetermined. Per-base qualities were not stored, and no clone one base away is much larger. The roughly 39 donors, aged roughly 6 to 90 years, were systemically healthy Caucasian individuals from Russia. Each donor gave about 9.2 milliliters of peripheral blood, drawn into EDTA-treated Vacutainer tubes. PBMCs were isolated by Ficoll-Paque density-gradient centrifugation, with at least 6 million obtained per sample. Trizol reagent was used to extract total RNA from PBMCs, with at least 5.5 micrograms per sample. For every donor, an aliquot of PBMCs went through flow cytometry to measure the percentages of naive CD45RAhigh/CD27high T cells. Libraries were prepared through 5' RACE. The instrument given in TCRdb is Illumina HiSeq 2500. The second PCR ran for about 6 to 12 cycles and used a J-beta primer mix along with a sample-barcoded 5' primer. A template-switch 5' adaptor carrying 12 random nucleotides introduced a unique molecular identifier onto each TCR beta cDNA molecule. Each sample yielded at least 2.5 million CDR3-containing paired-end reads. First-strand cDNA was synthesized from all RNA with the Mint cDNA synthesis kit, primed by a TRBC-specific oligonucleotide. After uracil-DNA glycosylase treatment, a first 18-cycle PCR used universal primers M1SS and BC2_uni_R on all cDNA. The authors' analysis ran thus. For normalization, 1 million high-quality reads, each with a distinct molecular identifier, were randomly selected from each sample. Reads sharing molecular identifiers were discarded rather than binned into consensus sequences. CDR3 identification, clonotype clustering and error correction used MiTCR with a Q25 quality threshold and the strictest error-elimination algorithm. A nonparametric unseen species model with Euler transformation was used to estimate a lower bound on total TCR beta diversity. The public sequencing data were trimmed at Q25 with fastp and processed into clonotypes with MiXCR by TCRdb, which kept only in-frame beta chains. When rows share a CDR3 protein, they turn into one entry using the most common DNA and genes. The V and J calls were determined by TCRdb, not by the authors. Across this sample there are approximately 800,000 distinct CDR3 sequences, with roughly 46% seen only once. The ten largest clones take up 15% to 20% of the sample.

The record originates from a study of blood T cells in healthy people across ages (dated by TCRdb to the mid-2010s). About the full investigation: In model experiments, template switching captured about one uniquely barcoded TCR beta cDNA molecule for every two T cells. Donors of different ages were randomly distributed across sequencing lanes to avoid experimental bias. Donors were grouped into four age groups: young (average about 15 years), middle-aged (about 38), aged (about 60) and long-lived (around 80). Two additional independent replicas of 1 million unique cDNA reads from the same blood draw were analyzed for two donors (one aged 18 to 30 and one aged 80 or older). Age-related changes in TCR beta repertoire diversity were measured in the study by deep sequencing normalized with unique cDNA molecular identifiers.

General findings and caveats noted by the study authors: Compared with the aged group, the long-lived group had more naive CD4+ T cells, fewer expanded clones and increased TCR diversity, a pattern suggesting age selection. As age increased, observed TCR beta diversity per million T cells dropped in a roughly linear way, and a significant reduction was already evident by age 40. Because the CMV infection status of the donors was unknown, age-related changes in expanded clonotypes may potentially have been confounded. The percentage of naive T cells measured by flow cytometry correlated strongly with observed TCR beta diversity. Estimates of total diversity based on one million sequenced T cells were regarded as lower bounds and as underestimates. Since profiling was done on bulk unsorted PBMCs, naive and antigen-experienced compartments could not be conclusively compared.

Based on the germline V gene, the CDR1 and CDR2 sequences are SQVTM and ANQGSEA. V lost 6 bases and J lost 2 bases, and the count of bases not matched to a germline gene is 4. Reading from cysteine to phenylalanine, the CDR3 counts 13 amino acids. Of all the DNA, just the CDR3 is kept, 39 bases in frame from base 1. This clonotype originated in a man older than 75 in good health. The rearranged chain carries TRBV29-1 and TRBJ2-5; 9 bases in the middle match TRBD1. The material sequenced was blood. The CDR3 is CSVGTGRQETQYF. The DNA sequence is TGCAGCGTCGGGACAGGGAGGCAAGAGACCCAGTACTTC. The full variable domain, completed from the reference TRBV29-1 and TRBJ2-5 proteins outside the CDR3, reads SAVISQKPSRDICQRGTSLTIQCQVDSQVTMMFWYRQQPGQSLTLIATANQGSEATYESGFVIDKFPISRPNLTFSTLTVSNMSPEDSSIYLCSVGTGRQETQYFGPGTRLLVL.